Sequencing of this T cell receptor (beta chain) was carried out in a study of shared clonotypes between healthy human individuals (dated by TCRdb to the early 2020s). For the wider study: The cohort included three men and two women between 18 and 49 years of age. To estimate repertoire size and how much clonotypes are shared between individuals, the study performed deep sequencing of blood TCR repertoires from a few healthy adults. Each donor's leukapheresis produced roughly between about 0.9 and 9.5 billion PBMCs. For each donor, CD4 naive and CD4 memory were each run on three plates, CD8 naive on two plates, and CD8 memory on one plate. To increase sequencing depth and limit assay-specific biases, TCR repertoire library preparation and sequencing were carried out by different laboratories using diverse techniques.

The research as a whole found: Rarefaction of sorted-subset datasets indicated incomplete sequencing despite the large sequencing depth. Because the study included only a small number of donors, the genetic and exposure-history diversity represented was limited. Sampling was limited to blood, and TCR repertoires in tissue likely differ from TCR repertoires in blood. Compared with non-shared clonotypes, clonotypes shared by all four sorted-subset donors had higher generation probabilities. Naive subsets generally had larger estimated clonotype richness than memory subsets. Across several donors, roughly 5.1% of naive CD4, over 3% of naive CD8, about 2% of memory CD4, and about 0.4% of memory CD8 clonotypes were shared. Pairwise subsampling led to the expectation that sequencing depth would affect the degree of clonotype sharing among donors.

Healthy HIV-negative adults with no recently reported acute infections or vaccinations were included as donors. All donors were Caucasian adults living in Nashville, Tennessee, USA. CD4+ T cells were enriched by magnetic negative selection, after which naive cells were positively selected on CD45RA and the negative fraction was taken as the memory subset. Blood was collected by leukapheresis, and PBMCs were isolated by Ficoll-Histopaque density gradient centrifugation and then cryopreserved in liquid nitrogen vapor phase. Analytical flow cytometry was used to check the purity and quantity of each magnetically sorted T cell population. Each sorted fraction had its genomic DNA isolated and then quantified by UV absorbance on a Nanodrop 2000c. TCR CDR3 regions were amplified from genomic DNA by multiplex PCR using the deep immunoSEQ assay. Genomic DNA extracted from each cell subset was distributed evenly over all wells of several immunoSEQ 96-well plates, and each plate served as one replicate. For sorted subsets, roughly 200 ng of genomic DNA, equivalent to 30,000 or so T cell genomes, went into each replicate PCR. The purified libraries were quantified using a Qubit 3.0 fluorometer, sized with a Bioanalyzer 2100, and then quantified again using the KAPA Library Quantification kit. Every immunoSEQ 96-well plate was sequenced on a dedicated single-read 150-cycle Illumina NextSeq 550 flow cell. Regarding the original processing steps: Because the immunoSEQ output included only junctional sequences and no quality scores, the filtering could not be the same as the filtering used for full-length reads. Sequences were annotated with PyIR, a Python wrapper for IgBLAST v1.9, using IMGT germline references to assign V/J genes and CDR3. Reads with weak V/J assignments (E-value above 1e-6), missing CDR3, stop codons, out-of-frame junctions, or ambiguous translated residues were removed. V3J clonotypes were defined as sequences sharing the same inferred V gene, J gene, and CDR3 amino acid sequence. The percentage overlap between two repertoires was calculated by dividing the number of shared unique clonotypes by the size of the smaller repertoire. Richness of each repertoire was evaluated using RTK rarefaction, the Chao1 estimator, and Recon v2.1 estimates of unobserved clonotypes. Generation probabilities were computed with OLGA for all TCRbeta clonotypes obtained by the gDNA method from several donors. This immuneACCESS table, as held by TCRdb, lists in-frame sequences with V and J called but not all clones. Of the missing ones, under half trace to an unresolved V gene in checked studies; the others have no known cause. V, J and clone size were drawn from that table, and D and trimming were deduced from the DNA. For this sample there are approximately 500,000 clones; 90% to 97% appear just once. The ten largest make up roughly 0.06% of the sample.

For this clone: Its antigen is unknown. No qualities accompany the bases; no much larger clone lies one base away.

The receptor comes from a woman in her 30s in good health. Material for sequencing was naive CD4+ T cells sorted from blood. Reading the label with the study, this specimen's cell subset or site is: CD45RA+ positively selected.

The CDR3 here reads CASSFIDVPGANVLTF. The DNA sequence is given as TGTGCCAGCAGCTTTATTGACGTCCCTGGGGCCAACGTCCTGACTTTC. The chain links TRBV5-4 with TRBJ2-6; the D gene cannot be named for sure. From the cysteine up to the phenylalanine, the CDR3 has a length of 16 residues. The kept DNA is CDR3 alone, 48 bases in frame from the first base. The V and J ends are trimmed by 2 bases and 2 bases, leaving 11 bases between them. CDR1 and CDR2 (SGHNT, YYREEE) derive from the germline V gene (reference sequence).